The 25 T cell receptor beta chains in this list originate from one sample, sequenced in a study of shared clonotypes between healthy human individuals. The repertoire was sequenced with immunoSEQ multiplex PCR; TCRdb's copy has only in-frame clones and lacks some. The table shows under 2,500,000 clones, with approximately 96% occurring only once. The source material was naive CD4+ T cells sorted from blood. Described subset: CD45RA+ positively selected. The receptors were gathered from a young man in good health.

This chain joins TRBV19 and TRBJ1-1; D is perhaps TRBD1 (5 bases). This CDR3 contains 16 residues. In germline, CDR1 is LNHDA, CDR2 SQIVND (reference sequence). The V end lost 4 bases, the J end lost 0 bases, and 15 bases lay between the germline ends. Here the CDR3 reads CASSSRAQGVNTEAFF. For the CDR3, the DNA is TGTGCCAGTAGTAGCCGGGCCCAAGGGGTGAACACTGAAGCTTTCTTT.

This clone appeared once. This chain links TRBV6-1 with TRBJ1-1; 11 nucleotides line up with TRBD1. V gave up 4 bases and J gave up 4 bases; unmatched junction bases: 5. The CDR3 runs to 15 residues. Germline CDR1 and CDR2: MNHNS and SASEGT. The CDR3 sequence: CASSAPGQGVTEAFF. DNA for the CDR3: TGTGCCAGCAGTGCGCCGGGACAGGGGGTCACTGAAGCTTTCTTT.

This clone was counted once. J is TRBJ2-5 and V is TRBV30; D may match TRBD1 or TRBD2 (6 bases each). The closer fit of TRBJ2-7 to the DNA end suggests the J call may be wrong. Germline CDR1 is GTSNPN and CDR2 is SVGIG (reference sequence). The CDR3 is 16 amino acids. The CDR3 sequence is CAWSVSGGGYGYEQYF. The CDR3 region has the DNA TGTGCCTGGAGTGTATCCGGGGGCGGATACGGCTACGAGCAGTACTTC.

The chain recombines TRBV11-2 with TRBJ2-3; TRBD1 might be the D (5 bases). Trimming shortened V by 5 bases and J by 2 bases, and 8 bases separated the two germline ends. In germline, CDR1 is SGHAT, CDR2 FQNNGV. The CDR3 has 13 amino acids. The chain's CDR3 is CASSQGYTDTQYF. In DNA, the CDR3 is TGTGCCAGCAGCCAGGGTTACACAGATACGCAGTATTTT.

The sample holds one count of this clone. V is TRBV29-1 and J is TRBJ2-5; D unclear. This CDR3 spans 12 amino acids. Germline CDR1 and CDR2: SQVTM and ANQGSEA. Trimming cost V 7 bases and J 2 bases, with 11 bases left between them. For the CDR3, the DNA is TGCAGCGCCGCTTACATTCAAGAGACCCAGTACTTC. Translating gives CSAAYIQETQYF.

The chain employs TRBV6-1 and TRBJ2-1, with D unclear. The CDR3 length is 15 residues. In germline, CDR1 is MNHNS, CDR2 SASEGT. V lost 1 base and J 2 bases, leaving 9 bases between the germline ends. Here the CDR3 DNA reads TGTGCCAGCAGTGAAGTGGATGGGCCCTACAATGAGCAGTTCTTC. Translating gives CASSEVDGPYNEQFF.

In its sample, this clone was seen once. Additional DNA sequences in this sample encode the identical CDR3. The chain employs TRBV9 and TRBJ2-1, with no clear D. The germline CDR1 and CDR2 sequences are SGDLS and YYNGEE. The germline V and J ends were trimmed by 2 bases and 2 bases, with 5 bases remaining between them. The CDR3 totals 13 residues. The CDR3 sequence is CASSVGTYNEQFF. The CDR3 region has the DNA TGTGCCAGCAGCGTGGGGACCTACAATGAGCAGTTCTTC.

In DNA, the CDR3 is TGTGCCAGCAGTTCTCAGGGGCATACCCTCCACTTT. As protein: CASSSQGHTLHF. The chain uses TRBV6-5 and TRBJ1-6, with D maybe TRBD1 (6 bases). CDR1 is MNHEY, CDR2 SVGAGI, per germline. V was clipped by 4 bases and J by 14 bases, with 12 bases between them. This CDR3 spans 12 amino acids.

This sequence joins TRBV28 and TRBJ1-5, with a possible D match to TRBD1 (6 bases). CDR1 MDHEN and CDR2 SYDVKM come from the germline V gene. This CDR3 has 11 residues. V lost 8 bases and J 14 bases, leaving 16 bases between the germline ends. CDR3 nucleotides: TGTGCCAGCTCACCCGGGACAAACGAGCATTTT. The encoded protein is CASSPGTNEHF.

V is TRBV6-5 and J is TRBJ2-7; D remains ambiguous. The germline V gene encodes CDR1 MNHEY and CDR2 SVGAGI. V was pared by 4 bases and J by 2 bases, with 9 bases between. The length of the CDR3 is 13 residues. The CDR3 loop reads CASSSSGPYEQYF. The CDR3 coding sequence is TGTGCCAGCAGTTCGTCGGGCCCCTACGAGCAGTACTTC.

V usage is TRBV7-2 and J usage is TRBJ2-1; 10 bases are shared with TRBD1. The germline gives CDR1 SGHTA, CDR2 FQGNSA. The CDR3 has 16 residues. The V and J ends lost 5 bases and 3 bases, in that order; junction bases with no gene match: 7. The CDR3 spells CASSARQGAGYNEQFF. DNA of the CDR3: TGTGCCAGCAGCGCCAGACAGGGGGCCGGCTACAATGAGCAGTTCTTC.

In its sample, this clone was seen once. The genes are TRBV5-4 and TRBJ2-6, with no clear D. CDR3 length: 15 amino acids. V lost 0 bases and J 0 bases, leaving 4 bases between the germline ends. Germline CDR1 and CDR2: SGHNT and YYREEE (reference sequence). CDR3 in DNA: TGTGCCAGCAGCTTGGAACTCTCTGGGGCCAACGTCCTGACTTTC. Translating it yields CASSLELSGANVLTF.

CDR3: CASSLKTAGTNEKLFF. The CDR3 nucleotides read TGTGCCAGCAGCTTGAAGACAGCGGGAACTAATGAAAAACTGTTTTTT. V is TRBV5-4 and J is TRBJ1-4; perhaps TRBD1 as D (5 bases). V dropped 1 base and J dropped 1 base, with 11 bases sitting between them. Germline values: CDR1 SGHNT, CDR2 YYREEE (reference sequence). This CDR3 is built from 16 residues.

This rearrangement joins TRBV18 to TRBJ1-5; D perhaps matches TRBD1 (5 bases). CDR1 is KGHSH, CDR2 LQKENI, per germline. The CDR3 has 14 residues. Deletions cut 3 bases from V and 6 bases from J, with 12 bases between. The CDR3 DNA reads TGTGCCAGCTCACCGCTTCCCGGGGGTCAGCCCCAGCATTTT. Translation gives CASSPLPGGQPQHF.

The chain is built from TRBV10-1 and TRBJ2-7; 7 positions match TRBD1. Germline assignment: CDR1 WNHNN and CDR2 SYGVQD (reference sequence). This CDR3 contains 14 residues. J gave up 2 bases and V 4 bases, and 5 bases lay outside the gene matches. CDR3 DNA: TGCGCCAGCAGTGCTGGACAGGACACCTACGAGCAGTACTTC. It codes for CASSAGQDTYEQYF.

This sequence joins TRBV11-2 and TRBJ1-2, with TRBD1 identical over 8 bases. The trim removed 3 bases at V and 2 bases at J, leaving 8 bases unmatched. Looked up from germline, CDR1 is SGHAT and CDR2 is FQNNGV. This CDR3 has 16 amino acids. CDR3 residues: CASSLVTGGSNYGYTF. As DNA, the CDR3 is TGTGCCAGCAGCTTGGTAACAGGGGGTTCCAACTATGGCTACACCTTC. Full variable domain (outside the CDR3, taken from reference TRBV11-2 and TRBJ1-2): EAGVAQSPRYKIIEKRQSVAFWCNPISGHATLYWYQQILGQGPKLLIQFQNNGVVDDSQLPKDRFSAERLKGVDSTLKIQPAKLEDSAVYLCASSLVTGGSNYGYTFGSGTRLTVV.

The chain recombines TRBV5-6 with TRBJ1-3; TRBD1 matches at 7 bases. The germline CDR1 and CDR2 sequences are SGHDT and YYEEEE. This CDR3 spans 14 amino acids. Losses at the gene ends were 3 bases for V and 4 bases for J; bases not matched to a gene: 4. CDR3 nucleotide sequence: TGTGCCAGCAGCTGGTACAGGGGAGGAAACACCATATATTTT. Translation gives CASSWYRGGNTIYF.

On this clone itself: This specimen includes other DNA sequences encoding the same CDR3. The CDR3 nucleotides read TGTGCCAGCAGCCCCGGGACGGCAAATCAGCCCCAGCATTTT. Encoded protein: CASSPGTANQPQHF. The gene calls are TRBV6-5 and TRBJ1-5, with D possibly matching TRBD1 (5 bases). The CDR3 totals 14 residues. Germline assignment: CDR1 MNHEY and CDR2 SVGAGI. Deletions cut 6 bases from V and 4 bases from J, with 13 bases between.

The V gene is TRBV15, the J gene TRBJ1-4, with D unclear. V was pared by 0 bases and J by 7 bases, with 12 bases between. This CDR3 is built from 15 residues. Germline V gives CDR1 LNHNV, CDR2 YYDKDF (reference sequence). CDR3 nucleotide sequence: TGTGCCACCAGCAGAGATCCGGGGAATATTGAAAAACTGTTTTTT. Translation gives CATSRDPGNIEKLFF.

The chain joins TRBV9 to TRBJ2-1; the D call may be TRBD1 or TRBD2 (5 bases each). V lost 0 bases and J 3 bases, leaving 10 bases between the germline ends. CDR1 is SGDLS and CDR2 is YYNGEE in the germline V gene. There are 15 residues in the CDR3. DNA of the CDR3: TGTGCCAGCAGCGTAGCGGGGACGGGCTACAATGAGCAGTTCTTC. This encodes CASSVAGTGYNEQFF.

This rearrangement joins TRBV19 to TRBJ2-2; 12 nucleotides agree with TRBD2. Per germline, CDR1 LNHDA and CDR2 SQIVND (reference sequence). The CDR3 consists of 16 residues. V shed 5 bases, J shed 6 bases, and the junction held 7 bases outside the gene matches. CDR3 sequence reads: CASSVSGTSGSGELFF. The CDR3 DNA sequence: TGTGCCAGTAGTGTTTCCGGGACTAGCGGGTCCGGGGAGCTGTTTTTT.

CDR3 sequence reads: CASSPGVNNEKLFF. Written as DNA, the CDR3 is TGTGCCAGCTCACCCGGGGTTAATAATGAAAAACTGTTTTTT. This chain uses TRBV18 with TRBJ1-4; D gene uncertain. V was pared by 3 bases and J by 4 bases, with 9 bases between. This CDR3 is 14 amino acids long. Germline V gene lookup returns CDR1 KGHSH and CDR2 LQKENI.

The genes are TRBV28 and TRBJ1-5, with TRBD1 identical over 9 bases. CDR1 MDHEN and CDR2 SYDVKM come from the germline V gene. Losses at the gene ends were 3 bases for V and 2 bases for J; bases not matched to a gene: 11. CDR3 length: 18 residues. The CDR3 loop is CASSFGTGRRTGNQPQHF. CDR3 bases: TGTGCCAGCAGTTTCGGGACAGGGAGGAGGACGGGCAATCAGCCCCAGCATTTT.

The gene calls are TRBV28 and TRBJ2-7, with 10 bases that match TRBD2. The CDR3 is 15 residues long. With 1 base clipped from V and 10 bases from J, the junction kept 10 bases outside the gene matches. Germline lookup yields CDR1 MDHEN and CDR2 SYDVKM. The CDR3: CASSLSLAGARFQYF. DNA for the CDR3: TGTGCCAGCAGTTTATCGCTAGCGGGGGCCAGGTTCCAGTACTTC.

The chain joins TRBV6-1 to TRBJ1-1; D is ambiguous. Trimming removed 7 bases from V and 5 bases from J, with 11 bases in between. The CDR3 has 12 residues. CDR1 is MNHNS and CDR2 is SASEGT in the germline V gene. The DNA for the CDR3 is TGTGCCAGCAAATTCGGAGAGACTGAAGCTTTCTTT. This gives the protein CASKFGETEAFF.